The 8 T cell receptor beta chains below were found in one sample sequenced in a study of early T cells in non-severe SARS-CoV-2 infection. TCRdb processed the 5' RACE reads anew with MiXCR; each CDR3 protein has one entry. The sample lists 40,000 to 50,000 distinct CDR3 sequences, 11% occurring once. What was sequenced was whole blood. These receptor sequences come from an adult who was a healthcare worker with PCR-confirmed SARS-CoV-2 infection or an uninfected control (not recorded which).

This clonotype was picked up many times. The chain is built from TRBV20-1 and TRBJ2-1, with D perhaps matching TRBD2 (6 bases). Germline loops: CDR1 DFQATT, CDR2 SNEGSKA (reference sequence). Trimming shortened V by 8 bases and J by 5 bases, and 10 bases separated the two germline ends. CDR3 length equals 11 residues. In DNA form, the CDR3 reads TGCAGTCCTGTAGCGGACAATGAGCAGTTCTTC. Translation: CSPVADNEQFF.

This clonotype has a count of ten or more. This rearrangement joins TRBV28 to TRBJ2-3; TRBD1 aligns across 7 bases. Germline lookup yields CDR1 MDHEN and CDR2 SYDVKM. V lost 5 bases, J lost 3 bases, and 8 bases stayed unmatched. There are 15 residues in the CDR3. The CDR3 region has the DNA TGTGCCAGCAGTGCTGACAGGGCAGCGACAGATACGCAGTATTTT. Encoded protein: CASSADRAATDTQYF.

This chain joins TRBV3-1 and TRBJ1-1; TRBD1 might be the D (6 bases). Germline V gene sequence: CDR1 LGHDT, CDR2 YNNKEL (reference sequence). Trimming stripped 4 bases from V and 1 base from J, with 10 bases between. There are 14 residues in the CDR3. CDR3 protein: CASSRRGTNTEAFF. The CDR3 DNA reads as TGTGCCAGCAGCCGCAGGGGCACGAACACTGAAGCTTTCTTT.

Many counts were recorded for this clonotype. CDR3 in DNA: TGTGCCAGCAGCCCGCATATCAATGAGCAGTTCTTC. Translating gives CASSPHINEQFF. V gene TRBV7-9 combines with J gene TRBJ2-1; D is unresolved. The V end lost 5 bases, the J end lost 6 bases, and 8 bases lay between the germline ends. CDR3 length: 12 residues. CDR1 is SEHNR, CDR2 FQNEAQ, per germline (reference sequence).

At least ten counts were recorded for this clonotype. The rearrangement joins TRBV11-2 to TRBJ2-7, with 9 bases that match TRBD1. CDR3 length equals 14 residues. Germline assignment: CDR1 SGHAT and CDR2 FQNNGV. V shed 6 bases and J 3 bases; nucleotides not matched to a gene: 6. CDR3: CASSSGTGNYEQYF. The CDR3 nucleotides read TGTGCCAGCAGTTCCGGGACAGGGAACTACGAGCAGTACTTC.

The V gene is TRBV7-2, the J gene TRBJ2-7, with a weak D call TRBD1 (7 bases). Trimming cost V 5 bases and J 3 bases, with 14 bases left between them. The CDR3 runs to 14 residues. Germline-derived CDR1 and CDR2 are SGHTA and FQGNSA. The CDR3 region is CASSPRGVFYEQYF. CDR3 DNA: TGTGCCAGCAGCCCCAGGGGGGTGTTCTACGAGCAGTACTTC. The full variable domain, in which reference TRBV7-2 and TRBJ2-7 provide the parts outside the CDR3, is GAGVSQSPSNKVTEKGKDVELRCDPISGHTALYWYRQSLGQGLEFLIYFQGNSAPDKSGLPSDRFSAERTGGSVSTLTIQRTQQEDSAVYLCASSPRGVFYEQYFGPGTRLTVT.

This clonotype qualifies as medium-sized. This chain connects TRBV20-1 to TRBJ2-2, with 7 bases identical to TRBD2. Germline-derived CDR1 and CDR2 are DFQATT and SNEGSKA (reference sequence). The CDR3 sequence is 14 residues long. Trimming cost V 1 base and J 1 base; bases outside gene matches: 0. The CDR3 coding sequence is TGCAGTGCTAGAGCGGGAGGGAACACCGGGGAGCTGTTTTTT. Residues: CSARAGGNTGELFF.

This clonotype was detected ten times or more. The chain couples TRBV20-1 to TRBJ1-1, with D unclear. The CDR3 consists of 13 residues. The germline V and J ends were trimmed by 6 bases and 3 bases, with 14 bases remaining between them. Germline CDR1 reads DFQATT; CDR2 reads SNEGSKA (reference sequence). The DNA for the CDR3 is TGCAGTGCCCTTCGCGGGGAATACACTGAAGCTTTCTTT. Translating gives CSALRGEYTEAFF.